This T cell receptor (beta chain) was captured by sequencing in a study of blood T cell repertoires in COVID-19. The trim removed 5 bases at V and 4 bases at J, leaving 14 bases unmatched. The V gene's germline CDR1 is SNHLY and CDR2 FYNNEI. The CDR3 is 17 residues long. Libraries were prepared by immunoSEQ multiplex PCR; TCRdb keeps only in-frame clonotypes and omits some of them. The table shows 270,000 or so clones, with 85% occurring only once. Sequencing was performed on PBMCs or T cells enriched from blood (not recorded which). The J gene is TRBJ1-5, the V gene TRBV2, with TRBD1 identical over 7 bases. The origin of this receptor is a woman aged 50 to 60 who had been exposed to COVID-19. The CDR3 spells CASSPLATGVGNQPQHF. DNA of the CDR3: TGTGCCAGCAGTCCGCTGGCCACAGGGGTTGGTAATCAGCCCCAGCATTTT.